Each of the 26 T cell receptor beta chains below was sequenced from the same sample in a study of CD8+ T cells in alopecia areata. Extraction and reverse transcription of RNA yielded cDNA as the sequencing template. Assay used: immunoSEQ multiplex PCR; TCRdb lists only in-frame clones, some missing. The table has under 200,000 clones, roughly 60% seen once. Treatment of the sample: oral pan-JAK inhibitor, 5-10 mg twice daily. The sample consisted of CD4+ T cells sorted from blood, taken at week 24, from a patient treated with tofacitinib. These receptors all stem from a human donor with alopecia areata.

The J gene is TRBJ2-1, the V gene TRBV7-9; unclear D gene. The CDR3 spans 13 residues. Germline V gene lookup returns CDR1 SEHNR and CDR2 FQNEAQ (reference sequence). V dropped 5 bases and J dropped 3 bases, with 8 bases sitting between them. This chain's CDR3 is CASSPRGYNEQFF. The CDR3 coding sequence is TGTGCCAGCAGCCCCCGCGGCTACAATGAGCAGTTCTTC. The full variable domain, its missing parts supplied by reference TRBV7-9 and TRBJ2-1, is DTGVSQNPRHKITKRGQNVTFRCDPISEHNRLYWYRQTLGQGPEFLTYFQNEAQLEKSRLLSDRFSAERPKGSFSTLEIQRTEQGDSAMYLCASSPRGYNEQFFGPGTRLTVL.

This chain connects TRBV6-5 to TRBJ2-7; no clear D gene. Looked up from germline, CDR1 is MNHEY and CDR2 is SVGAGI. The CDR3 extends over 10 amino acids. Trimming shortened V by 5 bases and J by 5 bases, and 4 bases separated the two germline ends. The CDR3 protein is CASSNDEQYF. The CDR3 bases are TGTGCCAGCAGTAATGACGAGCAGTACTTC.

This clone has only a few counts. In the same sample, other DNA sequences code for this CDR3. The gene calls are TRBV13 and TRBJ2-3, with a weak D call TRBD1 (5 bases). V was trimmed by 2 bases and J by 6 bases, leaving 21 bases between them. CDR3 length: 17 amino acids. Germline lookup yields CDR1 PRHDT and CDR2 FYEKMQ (reference sequence). The chain's CDR3 is CASSLYDGAGLRDTQYF. The CDR3, as DNA: TGTGCCAGCAGCTTATACGATGGGGCAGGGCTTCGGGATACGCAGTATTTT.

This chain joins TRBV6-1 and TRBJ2-7; the match to TRBD1 covers 7 bases. Germline V CDR1 and CDR2: MNHNS, SASEGT. The CDR3 has 15 amino acids. J lost 4 bases, V lost 4 bases, and 10 bases had no gene match. CDR3 sequence reads: CASSVRSGTVYEQYF. DNA of the CDR3: TGTGCCAGCAGTGTCAGATCCGGGACAGTTTACGAGCAGTACTTC.

This clone was found a few times. The chain employs TRBV30 and TRBJ2-1; D remains ambiguous. Germline CDR1 is GTSNPN and CDR2 is SVGIG (reference sequence). The CDR3 spans 12 residues. V gave up 1 base and J gave up 7 bases, with 8 bases separating them. The CDR3 is CAWSEVRNEQFF. Written as DNA, the CDR3 is TGTGCCTGGAGTGAGGTGAGGAATGAGCAGTTCTTC.

The chain combines TRBV11-2 with TRBJ2-5; 7 bases line up with TRBD1. This CDR3 spans 14 amino acids. The J segment lost 5 bases and the V segment lost 5 bases, leaving 8 bases of the junction unmatched. The germline V gene has CDR1 SGHAT and CDR2 FQNNGV. The CDR3 DNA reads as TGTGCCAGCAGCCACTACAGGGGTTGGGAGACCCAGTACTTC. Its protein product is CASSHYRGWETQYF.

This clone came up a few times. This chain connects TRBV2 to TRBJ2-5; D perhaps matches TRBD1 (5 bases). The length of the CDR3 is 12 residues. The V gene lost 5 bases and the J gene lost 3 bases, with 7 bases spanning the gap. Per germline, CDR1 SNHLY and CDR2 FYNNEI. This chain's CDR3 is CASSQGEETQYF. CDR3 sequence (DNA): TGTGCCAGCAGTCAAGGGGAAGAGACCCAGTACTTC.

The chain carries TRBV6-5 and TRBJ1-1, with D perhaps matching TRBD1 (5 bases). The CDR3 has 11 amino acids. Trimming cost V 8 bases and J 4 bases, with 8 bases left between them. Germline-derived CDR1 and CDR2 are MNHEY and SVGAGI. The CDR3 loop reads CASGGGTEAFF. As DNA, the CDR3 is TGTGCCAGCGGGGGGGGCACTGAAGCTTTCTTT.

This chain connects TRBV25-1 to TRBJ1-1; D is unresolved. The CDR3 loop spans 14 amino acids. With 2 bases removed from V and 8 bases from J, the gap between germline ends came to 15 bases. Germline-derived CDR1 and CDR2 are MGHDK and SYGVNS. This chain's CDR3 is CASSEKVTTGEAFF. DNA for the CDR3: TGTGCCAGCAGTGAAAAGGTCACCACGGGGGAAGCTTTCTTT.

V usage is TRBV2 and J usage is TRBJ2-7; D gene uncertain. The germline V gene has CDR1 SNHLY and CDR2 FYNNEI. Trimming took off 1 base at V and 1 base at J, with 5 bases between the two ends. The CDR3 covers 13 residues. As DNA, the CDR3 is TGTGCCAGCAGTGAAGAGACTTCCTACGAGCAGTACTTC. It encodes CASSEETSYEQYF.

This clone showed up just once. This rearrangement joins TRBV9 to TRBJ2-3; TRBD2 might be the D (5 bases). CDR3 length: 18 amino acids. CDR1 and CDR2 from the germline V gene are SGDLS and YYNGEE. V was cut by 0 bases and J by 0 bases, with 17 bases left in between. CDR3 amino acids: CASSVAGWWESSTDTQYF. The CDR3 DNA reads as TGTGCCAGCAGCGTAGCGGGTTGGTGGGAGAGTAGCACAGATACGCAGTATTTT.

V and J are TRBV15 and TRBJ1-2, with D possibly matching TRBD1 (5 bases). This CDR3 has 13 amino acids. Trimming removed 0 bases from V and 6 bases from J, with 8 bases in between. Germline V gene sequence: CDR1 LNHNV, CDR2 YYDKDF (reference sequence). The CDR3 reads CATSREKGDGYTF. CDR3 nucleotide sequence: TGTGCCACCAGCAGAGAAAAAGGGGATGGCTACACCTTC. Filled out from reference TRBV15 and TRBJ1-2, the complete variable domain reads DAMVIQNPRYQVTQFGKPVTLSCSQTLNHNVMYWYQQKSSQAPKLLFHYYDKDFNNEADTPDNFQSRRPNTSFCFLDIRSPGLGDTAMYLCATSREKGDGYTFGSGTRLTVV.

This sequence joins TRBV7-9 and TRBJ2-7, with D unresolved. CDR3 size: 13 residues. Germline assignment: CDR1 SEHNR and CDR2 FQNEAQ (reference sequence). The V end lost 3 bases, the J end lost 0 bases, and 6 bases lay between the germline ends. The CDR3, as DNA: TGTGCCAGCAGCTTGGTGTACTCCTACGAGCAGTACTTC. Its translation: CASSLVYSYEQYF.

The J gene is TRBJ1-5, the V gene TRBV30, with TRBD1 matching 9 bases. Germline V gene data show CDR1 as GTSNPN and CDR2 as SVGIG (reference sequence). The length of the CDR3 is 19 residues. With V trimmed by 0 bases and J by 2 bases, 14 bases remained unmatched. DNA for the CDR3: TGTGCCTGGAGTGTAATGGGGACAGGGACAGGAGGGCGCAATCAGCCCCAGCATTTT. Its translation is CAWSVMGTGTGGRNQPQHF. Supplemented by reference TRBV30 and TRBJ1-5, the full variable domain reads SQTIHQWPATLVQPVGSPLSLECTVEGTSNPNLYWYRQAAGRGLQLLFYSVGIGQISSEVPQNLSASRPQDRQFILSSKKLLLSDSGFYLCAWSVMGTGTGGRNQPQHFGDGTRLSIL.

In nucleotides, the CDR3 is TGTGCCTGGAGCCCCTACGCGGGCGGTTATAACTATGGCTACACCTTC. Its protein is CAWSPYAGGYNYGYTF. V usage is TRBV30 and J usage is TRBJ1-2; no clear D. The CDR3 runs to 16 residues. Germline V gene lookup returns CDR1 GTSNPN and CDR2 SVGIG (reference sequence). V lost 3 bases to trimming and J lost 1 base, with 18 bases between them.

The V gene is TRBV29-1, the J gene TRBJ1-4; D not resolved. This CDR3 region has 11 residues. The germline V gene has CDR1 SQVTM and CDR2 ANQGSEA. V shed 7 bases and J shed 5 bases, with 8 bases lying between them. Written as DNA, the CDR3 is TGCAGCGGATCGGACAATGAAAAACTGTTTTTT. This encodes CSGSDNEKLFF.

The chain uses TRBV27 and TRBJ2-3; possible D gene TRBD2, 8 bases. The germline CDR1 and CDR2 sequences are MNHEY and SMNVEV (reference sequence). The V gene lost 6 bases and the J gene lost 5 bases, with 15 bases spanning the gap. The CDR3 sequence is 14 residues long. CDR3 amino acids: CASSGRGLKDTQYF. CDR3 DNA: TGTGCCAGCAGCGGGAGGGGGCTGAAAGATACGCAGTATTTT.

In this sample, this clone turned up a few times. The chain has TRBV5-1 and TRBJ1-3, with 9 bases fitting TRBD1. The CDR3 totals 17 residues. The V segment lost 4 bases and the J segment 8 bases; nucleotides outside the gene matches: 16. The V gene's germline CDR1 is SGHRS and CDR2 YFSETQ. The CDR3 bases are TGCGCCAGCAGCCTCAACACCGGGACAGGGACCGGCGACACCATATATTTT. Translated: CASSLNTGTGTGDTIYF.

This clone has more than one count but fewer than ten. V is TRBV28 and J is TRBJ2-1; D is unresolved. The CDR3 sequence is 14 residues long. CDR1 and CDR2 (germline): MDHEN, SYDVKM. V was shortened by 4 bases and J by 4 bases, with 11 bases between the two germline ends. CDR3 amino acids: CASSSGRSYNEQFF. DNA for the CDR3: TGTGCCAGCAGTTCCGGACGTAGTTACAATGAGCAGTTCTTC.

V and J are TRBV30 and TRBJ2-5; no reliable D call. Trimming stripped 2 bases from V and 2 bases from J, with 6 bases between. This CDR3 is 12 amino acids long. Germline V gives CDR1 GTSNPN, CDR2 SVGIG (reference sequence). The CDR3 DNA reads as TGTGCCTGGAGTTACGGTCAAGAGACCCAGTACTTC. Protein sequence: CAWSYGQETQYF.

The chain uses TRBV18 and TRBJ1-2; D is undetermined. There are 13 residues in the CDR3. Between the trimmed V and J ends, which lost 2 bases and 3 bases, there was a span of 7 bases. Germline V gives CDR1 KGHSH, CDR2 LQKENI. CDR3 sequence (DNA): TGTGCCAGCTCACCAATCGGGGACTATGGCTACACCTTC. Its protein is CASSPIGDYGYTF.

The gene calls are TRBV6-6 and TRBJ2-5; D ambiguous. Germline assignment: CDR1 MNHNY and CDR2 SVGAGI (reference sequence). The length of the CDR3 is 15 residues. Trimming cost V 0 bases and J 1 base, with 9 bases left between them. The chain's CDR3 is CASSYSKLSQETQYF. CDR3 coding DNA: TGTGCCAGCAGTTACTCGAAGTTGTCCCAAGAGACCCAGTACTTC.

The chain links TRBV7-2 to TRBJ2-7; 8 positions agree with TRBD2. The CDR3 covers 14 residues. The V gene's germline CDR1 is SGHTA and CDR2 FQGNSA. V was pared by 5 bases and J by 2 bases, with 5 bases of the junction left unmatched. For the CDR3, the DNA is TGTGCCAGCAGCCCTCGGACTAGCACCTACGAGCAGTACTTC. Its translation is CASSPRTSTYEQYF.

The table lists this clone with a count of one. The CDR3 reads CAWMGQPKNIQYF. For the CDR3, the DNA is TGTGCCTGGATGGGACAGCCAAAAAACATTCAGTACTTC. The rearrangement uses TRBV30 and TRBJ2-4, with TRBD1 matching 7 bases. J was trimmed by 4 bases and V by 4 bases; bases with no gene match: 4. CDR1 and CDR2 (germline): GTSNPN, SVGIG (reference sequence). This CDR3 contains 13 residues.

The rearrangement joins TRBV29-1 to TRBJ2-7; 12 nucleotides align to TRBD2. V lost 7 bases and J lost 0; bases outside the gene matches: 4. Germline CDR1 is SQVTM and CDR2 is ANQGSEA. The CDR3 is made up of 14 amino acids. CDR3 loop: CSARTSGASYEQYF. CDR3 coding DNA: TGCAGCGCCCGGACTAGCGGGGCCTCCTACGAGCAGTACTTC.

This clone occurred a few times. The chain joins TRBV30 to TRBJ1-3; 10 bases line up with TRBD1. CDR1 GTSNPN and CDR2 SVGIG come from the germline V gene (reference sequence). The CDR3 has 21 amino acids. The ends lost 3 bases at V and 0 bases at J; junction bases unmatched: 20. CDR3 loop: CAWSPRPGTGVRGASGNTIYF. CDR3 in DNA: TGTGCCTGGAGCCCCCGGCCCGGGACAGGGGTGAGAGGGGCCTCTGGAAACACCATATATTTT.